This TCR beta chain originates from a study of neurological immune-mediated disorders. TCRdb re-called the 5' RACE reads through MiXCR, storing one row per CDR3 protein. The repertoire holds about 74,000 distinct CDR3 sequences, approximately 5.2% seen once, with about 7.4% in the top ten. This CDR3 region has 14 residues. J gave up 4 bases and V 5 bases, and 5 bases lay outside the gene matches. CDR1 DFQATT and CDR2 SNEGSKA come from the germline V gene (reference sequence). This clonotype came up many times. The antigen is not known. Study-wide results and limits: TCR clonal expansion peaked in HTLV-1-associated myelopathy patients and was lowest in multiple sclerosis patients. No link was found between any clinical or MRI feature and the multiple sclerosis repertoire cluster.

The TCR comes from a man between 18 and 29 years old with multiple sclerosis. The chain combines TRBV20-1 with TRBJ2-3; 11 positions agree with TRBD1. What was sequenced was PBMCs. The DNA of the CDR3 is TGCAGTGCTTGGACAGGGGGCTTCGCAGATACGCAGTATTTT. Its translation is CSAWTGGFADTQYF.